One and the same sample provided the 20 T cell receptor beta chains below, sequenced in a study of OX40 agonist ivuxolimab in advanced cancers. Library prep was done by the immunoSEQ multiplex PCR assay. Held by TCRdb, this immuneACCESS table contains in-frame sequences only and omits some clones. Under half of the omission traces to an unresolved V gene where checked; the cause of the rest is unknown. The sample table holds roughly 49,000 clones, of which 80% to 90% were seen once. 3.4% of the sample is held by the ten biggest clonotypes. This specimen consisted of CD4+ or CD8+ T cells sorted from blood, obtained in a trial of the OX40 agonist ivuxolimab. These receptors were taken from an adult with an advanced solid tumor such as melanoma, head and neck, liver or kidney cancer.

This chain joins TRBV19 and TRBJ2-7; 12 bases are a match to TRBD2. Germline V gene sequence: CDR1 LNHDA, CDR2 SQIVND (reference sequence). This CDR3 is 15 amino acids long. The V and J ends lost 9 bases and 4 bases, in that order; junction bases with no gene match: 10. The chain's CDR3 is CASRRTSGASYEQYF. CDR3 sequence (DNA): TGTGCCAGCCGTCGGACTAGCGGGGCCTCGTACGAGCAGTACTTC.

The gene calls are TRBV7-9 and TRBJ2-1; 8 bases are a match to TRBD2. V shed 4 bases and J 6 bases; nucleotides not matched to a gene: 5. This CDR3 has 14 amino acids. Germline lookup yields CDR1 SEHNR and CDR2 FQNEAQ (reference sequence). The CDR3 bases are TGTGCCAGCAGCTCCCCCCGGGGGGGCAATGAGCAGTTCTTC. Amino acids: CASSSPRGGNEQFF.

This clone was picked up one time. The chain combines TRBV7-9 with TRBJ1-2; D unclear. V lost 5 bases and J lost 4, with 11 bases in between. CDR1 is SEHNR, CDR2 FQNEAQ, per germline (reference sequence). This CDR3 is built from 13 residues. DNA for the CDR3: TGTGCCAGCAGCAATACAGAGAGCTATGGCTACACCTTC. This sequence encodes CASSNTESYGYTF. Supplemented by reference TRBV7-9 and TRBJ1-2, the full variable domain reads DTGVSQNPRHKITKRGQNVTFRCDPISEHNRLYWYRQTLGQGPEFLTYFQNEAQLEKSRLLSDRFSAERPKGSFSTLEIQRTEQGDSAMYLCASSNTESYGYTFGSGTRLTVV.

This clone was detected only once. The V call is TRBV25-1, the J call TRBJ1-5; D is unclear. The CDR3 consists of 12 residues. Germline values: CDR1 MGHDK, CDR2 SYGVNS. V lost 2 bases and J lost 7, with 6 bases in between. For the CDR3, the DNA is TGTGCCAGCAGTGAAATGGGACAGCCCCAGCATTTT. This gives the protein CASSEMGQPQHF.

This chain uses TRBV18 with TRBJ1-3; TRBD1 is a possible D gene (5 bases). With 0 bases removed from V and 0 bases from J, the gap between germline ends came to 12 bases. There are 17 residues in the CDR3. Per germline, CDR1 KGHSH and CDR2 LQKENI. CDR3 DNA sequence: TGTGCCAGCTCACCACCGTCGGGACGGAACTCTGGAAACACCATATATTTT. This codes for CASSPPSGRNSGNTIYF.

Worth noting for this clone: The same CDR3 arises from other DNA sequences in this sample as well. This chain joins TRBV5-4 and TRBJ1-1, with D maybe TRBD1 (5 bases). CDR1 and CDR2 (germline): SGHNT, YYREEE (reference sequence). This CDR3 region has 16 residues. V lost 2 bases and J 2 bases, leaving 16 bases between the germline ends. The CDR3, as DNA: TGTGCCAGCAGCTTCCCCTACACAGGACCTAACACTGAAGCTTTCTTT. Residues: CASSFPYTGPNTEAFF.

This clone was observed a handful of times. The rearrangement links TRBV20-1 to TRBJ2-5; D is unclear. V dropped 4 bases and J dropped 4 bases, with 4 bases sitting between them. CDR3 size: 10 residues. Germline values: CDR1 DFQATT, CDR2 SNEGSKA (reference sequence). The CDR3 loop is CSAMRETQYF. CDR3 sequence (DNA): TGCAGTGCTATGCGAGAGACCCAGTACTTC.

The CDR3 spells CASRGVASGGEQYF. The CDR3 bases are TGTGCCAGTAGGGGGGTGGCTAGCGGAGGCGAGCAGTACTTC. This chain uses TRBV19 with TRBJ2-7; 7 nucleotides line up with TRBD2. The trim removed 6 bases at V and 6 bases at J, leaving 11 bases unmatched. The CDR3 has 14 residues. The germline CDR1 and CDR2 sequences are LNHDA and SQIVND (reference sequence).

The rearrangement uses TRBV9 and TRBJ2-7; 9 nucleotides match TRBD1. With V trimmed by 4 bases and J by 1 base, 15 bases remained unmatched. Per the germline V gene, CDR1 is SGDLS and CDR2 is YYNGEE. The CDR3 extends over 18 amino acids. CDR3 residues: CASSIGQGPPSDSYEQYF. Written as DNA, the CDR3 is TGTGCCAGCAGCATCGGACAGGGGCCTCCCTCGGATTCCTACGAGCAGTACTTC. Filled out from reference TRBV9 and TRBJ2-7, the complete variable domain reads DSGVTQTPKHLITATGQRVTLRCSPRSGDLSVYWYQQSLDQGLQFLIQYYNGEERAKGNILERFSAQQFPDLHSELNLSSLELGDSALYFCASSIGQGPPSDSYEQYFGPGTRLTVT.

The genes are TRBV6-5 and TRBJ1-3; D possibly corresponds to TRBD1 (5 bases). The germline CDR1 and CDR2 sequences are MNHEY and SVGAGI. V was cut by 6 bases and J by 2 bases, with 14 bases left in between. This CDR3 spans 15 amino acids. For the CDR3, the DNA is TGTGCCAGCAGCAAGCCGGGGACGGCTGGAAACACCATATATTTT. Its protein product is CASSKPGTAGNTIYF.

This chain connects TRBV11-3 to TRBJ2-7; 8 nucleotides align to TRBD1. Germline lookup yields CDR1 SGHNT and CDR2 YENEEA. V shed 3 bases, J shed 2 bases, and the junction held 3 bases outside the gene matches. The CDR3 has 14 residues. The CDR3, as DNA: TGTGCCAGCAGCTTTGGGACAGGCCCCTACGAGCAGTACTTC. Translated: CASSFGTGPYEQYF.

V gene TRBV5-4 combines with J gene TRBJ2-1; possibly TRBD1 for D (6 bases). The V gene lost 3 bases and the J gene lost 0 bases, with 13 bases spanning the gap. This CDR3 is built from 16 residues. Germline CDR1 SGHNT, CDR2 YYREEE (reference sequence). This CDR3 is CASSSQGPSSYNEQFF. As DNA, the CDR3 is TGTGCCAGCAGCTCTCAGGGGCCGAGCTCCTACAATGAGCAGTTCTTC.

V usage is TRBV5-1 and J usage is TRBJ2-7, with D perhaps TRBD2 (6 bases). The germline CDR1 and CDR2 sequences are SGHRS and YFSETQ. CDR3 length: 14 amino acids. The V gene lost 0 bases and the J gene lost 6 bases, with 13 bases spanning the gap. The CDR3 protein is CASSLVGSPLEQYF. As DNA, the CDR3 is TGCGCCAGCAGCTTGGTCGGGAGCCCCCTCGAGCAGTACTTC.

The J gene is TRBJ1-2, the V gene TRBV19; 7 bases fit TRBD1. Germline loops: CDR1 LNHDA, CDR2 SQIVND (reference sequence). V shed 4 bases, J shed 7 bases, and the junction held 12 bases outside the gene matches. This CDR3 comprises 15 residues. CDR3 sequence reads: CASSNQDRRTRGYTF. CDR3 sequence (DNA): TGTGCCAGTAGTAACCAGGACAGGCGCACGCGTGGCTACACCTTC.

This sequence joins TRBV28 and TRBJ2-5; TRBD2 might be the D (6 bases). Germline CDR1 is MDHEN and CDR2 is SYDVKM. Trimming stripped 2 bases from V and 0 bases from J, with 19 bases between. The CDR3 has 18 residues. CDR3: CASSLGGARASYQETQYF. The CDR3 DNA sequence: TGTGCCAGCAGTTTAGGAGGGGCGCGGGCCTCGTACCAAGAGACCCAGTACTTC.

V and J are TRBV20-1 and TRBJ1-2; unclear D gene. The CDR3 loop spans 11 amino acids. V was pared by 6 bases and J by 8 bases, with 13 bases between. The germline CDR1 and CDR2 sequences are DFQATT and SNEGSKA (reference sequence). This CDR3 reads CSAPRGHGYTF. CDR3 coding DNA: TGCAGTGCCCCGCGAGGGCACGGCTACACCTTC.

V and J are TRBV11-1 and TRBJ1-1; TRBD1 matches 8 bases. The ends lost 5 bases at V and 0 bases at J; junction bases unmatched: 2. This CDR3 has 14 residues. From germline, CDR1 is SGHAT and CDR2 FQDESV (reference sequence). CDR3 residues: CASSDRGMNTEAFF. CDR3 nucleotides: TGTGCCAGCAGCGACAGGGGAATGAACACTGAAGCTTTCTTT.

The chain couples TRBV15 to TRBJ1-2, with D possibly being TRBD1 (6 bases). V shed 5 bases and J shed 5 bases, with 18 bases lying between them. The CDR3 consists of 15 residues. Germline assignment: CDR1 LNHNV and CDR2 YYDKDF (reference sequence). CDR3 sequence (DNA): TGTGCCACCAGCCAAAACAGGGACGGGTTTTATGGCTACACCTTC. It translates to CATSQNRDGFYGYTF.

V gene TRBV28 combines with J gene TRBJ2-7; D is ambiguous. Per germline, CDR1 MDHEN and CDR2 SYDVKM. The length of the CDR3 is 14 residues. V was trimmed by 5 bases and J by 4 bases, leaving 15 bases between them. The CDR3 DNA follows: TGTGCCAGCAGTGTTGAAATAAGAGCTTACGAGCAGTACTTC. Translation: CASSVEIRAYEQYF.

The chain uses TRBV10-3 and TRBJ2-7; D not certain. Germline V gene data show CDR1 as ENHRY and CDR2 as SYGVKD. V dropped 7 bases and J dropped 2 bases, with 12 bases sitting between them. CDR3 length equals 13 residues. The CDR3 spells CAITPDGTYEQYF. DNA of the CDR3: TGTGCCATCACTCCCGACGGCACCTACGAGCAGTACTTC.